The clone carrying this T cell receptor (beta chain) has only a few counts. The antigen is unknown. This entry is derived from a study of CD8 T cells in ankylosing spondylitis. Points from the study as a whole: The authors reported significant enrichment of disease-linked clones in matched ankylosing spondylitis synovial fluid. Blood of patients with ankylosing spondylitis appeared to be characterized by a TCR beta motif of roughly eight highly homologous variants.

It was by quantitative 5'-RACE with molecular barcodes that TCR beta libraries were made. From the 5' RACE reads, TCRdb called clonotypes with MiXCR, one entry per CDR3 protein. Altogether 220,000 or so distinct CDR3 sequences are present, under 12% being singletons, with the ten largest covering about 19%. This CDR3 has 16 amino acids. V dropped 4 bases and J dropped 4; count of bases not matched to a gene: 5. The specimen sequenced was blood, either unsorted or a sorted T cell fraction (not recorded which). This receptor was obtained from a male donor with ankylosing spondylitis or in good health (not recorded which). The chain has TRBV12-3 or TRBV12-4 and TRBJ2-2; 11 nucleotides align to TRBD1. The CDR3 nucleotides read TGTGCCAGCAGTTCTAGGACAGGGGGCGCCACCGGGGAGCTGTTTTTT. Protein: CASSSRTGGATGELFF.